This T cell receptor (beta chain) was identified in a study of beta chain features in type 1 diabetes. General study points: More deletions and fewer insertions at VDJ junctions were found in patients with type 1 diabetes. Within patients, naive, central memory and Treg TCRB repertoires seemed more similar than within healthy donors. cDNA-based sequencing might over-represent cells highly expressing TCR.

Sequencing targeted expressed TCRB transcripts, as all isolated RNA had been reverse transcribed. Average reads for naive, central memory and regulatory T cell samples were several million. TCRdb keeps only in-frame clones here, not all; method: immunoSEQ multiplex PCR. The sample holds 250,000 to 350,000 clones, around 13% seen once. Worth noting for this clone: Its cognate antigen is unknown.

V shed 4 bases and J shed 7 bases, with 12 bases lying between them. CDR1 is SGHNT and CDR2 is YYREEE in the germline V gene (reference sequence). The CDR3 has 13 amino acids. The chain links TRBV5-4 to TRBJ1-5; unclear D gene. Sequencing was carried out using central memory CD4+ T cells from blood. This clonotype originated in a man under 40 in good health. The CDR3 here is CASSQDSQQPQHF. CDR3 bases: TGTGCCAGCAGCCAAGATTCTCAACAGCCCCAGCATTTT.